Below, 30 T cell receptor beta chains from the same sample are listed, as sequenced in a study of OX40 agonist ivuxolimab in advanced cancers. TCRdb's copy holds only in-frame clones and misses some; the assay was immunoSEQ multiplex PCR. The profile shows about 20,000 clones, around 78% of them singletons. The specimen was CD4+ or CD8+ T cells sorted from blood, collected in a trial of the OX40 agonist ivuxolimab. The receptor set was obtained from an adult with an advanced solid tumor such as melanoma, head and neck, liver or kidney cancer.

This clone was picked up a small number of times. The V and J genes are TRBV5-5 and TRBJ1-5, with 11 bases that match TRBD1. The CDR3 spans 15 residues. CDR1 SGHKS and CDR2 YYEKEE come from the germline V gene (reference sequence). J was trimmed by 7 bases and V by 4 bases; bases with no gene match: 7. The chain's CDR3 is CASSTDRGRKQPQHF. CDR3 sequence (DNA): TGTGCCAGCAGCACGGACAGGGGGCGAAAACAGCCCCAGCATTTT.

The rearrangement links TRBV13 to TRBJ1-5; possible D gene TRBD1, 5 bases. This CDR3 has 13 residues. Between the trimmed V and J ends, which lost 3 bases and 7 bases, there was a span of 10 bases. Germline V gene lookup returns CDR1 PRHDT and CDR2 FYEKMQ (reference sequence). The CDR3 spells CASSFRGVQPQHF. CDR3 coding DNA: TGTGCCAGCAGCTTTCGGGGGGTCCAGCCCCAGCATTTT.

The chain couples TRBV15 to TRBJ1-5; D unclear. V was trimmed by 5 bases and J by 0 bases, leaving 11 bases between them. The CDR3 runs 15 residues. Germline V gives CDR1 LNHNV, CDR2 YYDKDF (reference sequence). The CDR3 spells CATSDGPYSNQPQHF. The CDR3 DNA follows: TGTGCCACCAGCGACGGCCCGTATAGCAATCAGCCCCAGCATTTT.

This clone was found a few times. CDR3 residues: CASSPGPREATNEKLFF. CDR3 nucleotides: TGTGCCAGCTCACCGGGGCCCCGGGAGGCAACTAATGAAAAACTGTTTTTT. The J gene is TRBJ1-4, the V gene TRBV18, with D possibly being TRBD1 (5 bases). Germline V gene lookup returns CDR1 KGHSH and CDR2 LQKENI. The V gene lost 3 bases and the J gene lost 0 bases, with 14 bases spanning the gap. The CDR3 has 17 residues.

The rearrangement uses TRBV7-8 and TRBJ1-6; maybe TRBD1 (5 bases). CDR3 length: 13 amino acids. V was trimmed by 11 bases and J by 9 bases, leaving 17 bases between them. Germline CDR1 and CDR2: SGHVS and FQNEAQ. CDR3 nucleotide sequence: TGTGCCTCAAAGGGGCAGGGTTCTTCACCCCTCCACTTT. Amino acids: CASKGQGSSPLHF.

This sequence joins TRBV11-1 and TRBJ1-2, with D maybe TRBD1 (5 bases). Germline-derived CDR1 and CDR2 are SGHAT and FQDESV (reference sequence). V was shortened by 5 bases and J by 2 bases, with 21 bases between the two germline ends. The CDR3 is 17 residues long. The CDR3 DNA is TGTGCCAGCAGCCCCACGAGGGGCGCAGATGGAAACTATGGCTACACCTTC. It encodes CASSPTRGADGNYGYTF.

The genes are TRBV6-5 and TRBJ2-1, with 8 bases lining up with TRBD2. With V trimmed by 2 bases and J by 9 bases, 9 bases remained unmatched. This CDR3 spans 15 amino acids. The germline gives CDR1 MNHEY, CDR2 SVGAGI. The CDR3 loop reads CASSYEAGVRGEQFF. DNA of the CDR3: TGTGCCAGCAGTTACGAAGCGGGGGTTAGGGGTGAGCAGTTCTTC.

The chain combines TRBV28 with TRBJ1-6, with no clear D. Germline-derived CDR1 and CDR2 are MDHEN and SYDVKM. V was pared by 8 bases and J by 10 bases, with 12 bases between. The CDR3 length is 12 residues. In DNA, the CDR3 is TGTGCCAGCGACACATATCAGTCACCCCTCCACTTT. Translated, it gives CASDTYQSPLHF.

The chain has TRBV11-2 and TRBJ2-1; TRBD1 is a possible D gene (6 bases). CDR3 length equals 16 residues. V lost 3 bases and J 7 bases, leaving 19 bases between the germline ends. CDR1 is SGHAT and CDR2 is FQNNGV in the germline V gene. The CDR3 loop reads CASSLPPGAPGNEQFF. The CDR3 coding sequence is TGTGCCAGCAGCTTGCCCCCAGGGGCGCCGGGGAATGAGCAGTTCTTC.

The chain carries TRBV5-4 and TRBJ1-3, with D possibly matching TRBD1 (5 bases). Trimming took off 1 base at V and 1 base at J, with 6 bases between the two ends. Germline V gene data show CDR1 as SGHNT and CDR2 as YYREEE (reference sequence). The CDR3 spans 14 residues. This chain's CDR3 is CASSLWGSGNTIYF. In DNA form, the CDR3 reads TGTGCCAGCAGCTTGTGGGGGTCTGGAAACACCATATATTTT.

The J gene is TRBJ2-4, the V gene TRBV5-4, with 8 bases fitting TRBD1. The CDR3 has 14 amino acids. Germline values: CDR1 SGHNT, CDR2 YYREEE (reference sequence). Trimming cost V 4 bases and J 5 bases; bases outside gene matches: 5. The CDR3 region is CASSAGQGENIQYF. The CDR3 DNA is TGTGCCAGCAGCGCCGGACAGGGAGAAAACATTCAGTACTTC.

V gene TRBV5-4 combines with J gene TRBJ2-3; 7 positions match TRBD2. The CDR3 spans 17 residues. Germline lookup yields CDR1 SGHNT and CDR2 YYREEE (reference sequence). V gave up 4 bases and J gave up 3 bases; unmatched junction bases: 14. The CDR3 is CASSTGGSSLVTDTQYF. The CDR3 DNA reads TGTGCCAGCAGCACGGGCGGGAGCTCCTTGGTGACAGATACGCAGTATTTT.

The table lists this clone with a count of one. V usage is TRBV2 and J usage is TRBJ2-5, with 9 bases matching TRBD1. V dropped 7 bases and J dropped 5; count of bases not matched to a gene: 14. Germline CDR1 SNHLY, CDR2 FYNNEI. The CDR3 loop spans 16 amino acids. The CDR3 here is CASNGQGRIWEETQYF. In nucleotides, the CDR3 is TGTGCCAGCAACGGACAGGGGAGAATTTGGGAGGAGACCCAGTACTTC.

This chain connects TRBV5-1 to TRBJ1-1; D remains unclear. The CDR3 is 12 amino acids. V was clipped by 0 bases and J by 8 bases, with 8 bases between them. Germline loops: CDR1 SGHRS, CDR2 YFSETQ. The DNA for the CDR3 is TGCGCCAGCAGCTTGGTCGCAGGCGAAGCTTTCTTT. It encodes CASSLVAGEAFF.

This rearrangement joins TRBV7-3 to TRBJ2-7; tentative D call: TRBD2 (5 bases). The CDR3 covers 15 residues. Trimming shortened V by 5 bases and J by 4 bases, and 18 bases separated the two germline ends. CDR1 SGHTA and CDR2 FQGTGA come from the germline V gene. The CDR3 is CASSPLFGSGYEQYF. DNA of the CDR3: TGTGCCAGCAGCCCCCTGTTTGGATCGGGATACGAGCAGTACTTC.

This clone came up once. This chain's CDR3 is CASSIGGQAYGYTF. CDR3 DNA sequence: TGTGCCAGTAGTATAGGGGGACAGGCATATGGCTACACCTTC. The chain uses TRBV19 and TRBJ1-2; 8 bases align to TRBD1. CDR3 size: 14 residues. Germline CDR1 LNHDA, CDR2 SQIVND (reference sequence). V lost 1 base, J lost 5 bases, and 3 bases stayed unmatched.

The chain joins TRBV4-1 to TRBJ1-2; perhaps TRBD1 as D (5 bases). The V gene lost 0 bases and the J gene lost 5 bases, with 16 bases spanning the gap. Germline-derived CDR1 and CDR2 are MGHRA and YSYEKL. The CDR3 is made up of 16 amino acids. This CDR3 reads CASSQEERVGRYGYTF. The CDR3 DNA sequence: TGCGCCAGCAGCCAAGAGGAGAGAGTGGGGCGGTATGGCTACACCTTC.

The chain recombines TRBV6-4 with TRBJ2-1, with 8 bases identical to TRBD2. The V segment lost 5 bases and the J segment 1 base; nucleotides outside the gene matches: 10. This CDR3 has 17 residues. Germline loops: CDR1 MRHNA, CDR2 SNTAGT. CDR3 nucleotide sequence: TGTGCCAGCAGTTCCGCAGCGGGAGTAGGGTCCTACAATGAGCAGTTCTTC. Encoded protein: CASSSAAGVGSYNEQFF.

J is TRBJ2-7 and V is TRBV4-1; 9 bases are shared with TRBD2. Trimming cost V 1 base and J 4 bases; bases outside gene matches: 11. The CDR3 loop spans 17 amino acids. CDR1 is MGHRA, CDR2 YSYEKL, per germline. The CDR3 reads CASSQVLGGSGGYEQYF. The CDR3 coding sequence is TGCGCCAGCAGCCAAGTCTTGGGTGGTAGCGGGGGTTACGAGCAGTACTTC.

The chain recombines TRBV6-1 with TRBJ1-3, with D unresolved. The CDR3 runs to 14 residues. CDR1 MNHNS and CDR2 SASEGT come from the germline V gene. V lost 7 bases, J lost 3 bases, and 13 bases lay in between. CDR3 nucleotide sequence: TGTGCCAGCACCATGGGCGGGGATGGAAACACCATATATTTT. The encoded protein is CASTMGGDGNTIYF.

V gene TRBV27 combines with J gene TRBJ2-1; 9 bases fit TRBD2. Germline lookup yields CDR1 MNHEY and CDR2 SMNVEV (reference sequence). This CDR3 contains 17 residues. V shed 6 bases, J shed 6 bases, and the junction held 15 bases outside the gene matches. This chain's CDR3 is CASREEGAGGPSNEQFF. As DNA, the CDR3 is TGTGCCAGCAGAGAAGAGGGGGCGGGAGGGCCCTCCAATGAGCAGTTCTTC.

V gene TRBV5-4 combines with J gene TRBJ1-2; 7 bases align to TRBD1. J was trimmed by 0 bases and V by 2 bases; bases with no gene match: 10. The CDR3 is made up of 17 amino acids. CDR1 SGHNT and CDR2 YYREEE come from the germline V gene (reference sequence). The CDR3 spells CASSLEDRAASNYGYTF. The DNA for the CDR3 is TGTGCCAGCAGCTTAGAAGACAGGGCCGCATCTAACTATGGCTACACCTTC.

This CDR3 is CASRYSGASYEQYF. The CDR3 bases are TGTGCCAGCAGGTATAGCGGGGCTTCCTACGAGCAGTACTTC. V and J are TRBV27 and TRBJ2-7; TRBD2 matches at 8 bases. The CDR3 spans 14 residues. The germline V gene has CDR1 MNHEY and CDR2 SMNVEV (reference sequence). V dropped 6 bases and J dropped 1; count of bases not matched to a gene: 5.

CDR3 in DNA: TGTGCCAGCAGTTACGGGCTAGCGGATTCCTACAATGAGCAGTTCTTC. Its protein product is CASSYGLADSYNEQFF. V gene TRBV6-5 combines with J gene TRBJ2-1, with 7 bases fitting TRBD2. Germline V CDR1 and CDR2: MNHEY, SVGAGI. The J segment lost 1 base and the V segment lost 2 bases, leaving 5 bases of the junction unmatched. The CDR3 has 16 residues.

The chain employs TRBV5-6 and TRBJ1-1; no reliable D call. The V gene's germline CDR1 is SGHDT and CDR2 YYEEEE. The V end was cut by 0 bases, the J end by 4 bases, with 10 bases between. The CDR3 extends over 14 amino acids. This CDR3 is CASSLDSYGTEAFF. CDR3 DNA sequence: TGTGCCAGCAGCTTGGACAGTTATGGCACTGAAGCTTTCTTT.

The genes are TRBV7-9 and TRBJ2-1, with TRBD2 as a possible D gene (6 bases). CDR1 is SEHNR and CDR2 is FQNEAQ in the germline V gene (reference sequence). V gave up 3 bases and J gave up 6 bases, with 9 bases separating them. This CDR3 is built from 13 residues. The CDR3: CASSFPGGNEQFF. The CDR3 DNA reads TGTGCCAGCAGCTTCCCCGGGGGCAATGAGCAGTTCTTC.

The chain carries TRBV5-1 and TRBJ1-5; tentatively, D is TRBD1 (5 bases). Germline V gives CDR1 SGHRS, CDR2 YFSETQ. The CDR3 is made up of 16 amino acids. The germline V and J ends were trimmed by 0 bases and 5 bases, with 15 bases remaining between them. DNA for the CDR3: TGCGCCAGCAGCTTGGTTCCCGGAGGGGTTGATCAGCCCCAGCATTTT. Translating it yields CASSLVPGGVDQPQHF.

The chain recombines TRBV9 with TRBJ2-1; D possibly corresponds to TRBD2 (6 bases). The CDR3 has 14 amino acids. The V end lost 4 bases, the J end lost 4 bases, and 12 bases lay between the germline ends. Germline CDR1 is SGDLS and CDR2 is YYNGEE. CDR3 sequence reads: CASSPSGTYNEQFF. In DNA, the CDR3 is TGTGCCAGCAGCCCATCCGGGACTTACAATGAGCAGTTCTTC.

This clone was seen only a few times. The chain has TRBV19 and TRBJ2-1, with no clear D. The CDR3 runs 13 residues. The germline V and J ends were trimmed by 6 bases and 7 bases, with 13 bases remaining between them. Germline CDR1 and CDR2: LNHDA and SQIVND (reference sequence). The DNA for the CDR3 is TGTGCCAGTAGAGACCCCGGGTGGAATGAGCAGTTCTTC. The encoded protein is CASRDPGWNEQFF.

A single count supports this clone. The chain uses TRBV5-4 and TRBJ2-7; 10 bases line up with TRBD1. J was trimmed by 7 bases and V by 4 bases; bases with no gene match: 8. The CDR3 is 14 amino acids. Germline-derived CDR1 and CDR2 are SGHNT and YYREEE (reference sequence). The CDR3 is CASSTTGGSEEQYF. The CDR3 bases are TGTGCCAGCAGCACGACAGGGGGCTCAGAAGAGCAGTACTTC.